This record covers a single T cell receptor (beta chain). These data are taken from a study of blood T cell repertoires in COVID-19. Study background: There were acute and convalescent COVID-19 samples, and they came from the United States, Italy and Spain. PBMCs, B-cell-depleted T cells, or T cells provided the cDNA or gDNA that made up the material.

The CDR3 contains 14 residues. The germline CDR1 and CDR2 sequences are LGHDT and YNNKEL (reference sequence). V gave up 0 bases and J gave up 11 bases; unmatched junction bases: 8. As processed by the authors: Scientists estimated how many nucleated cells there were by amplifying reference gene primers. Method: immunoSEQ multiplex PCR; TCRdb's copy keeps in-frame clones and lacks some. That table is the source of V, J and clone size, and D and trimming were worked out from the DNA. The sample has some 140,000 clones, roughly 82% seen once. The rearrangement links TRBV3-1 (or the pseudogene TRBV3-2) to TRBJ1-1, with 8 bases lining up with TRBD1. The material sequenced was peripheral blood. This sequence originates from a man at least 80 years old with acute or convalescent COVID-19. CDR3 coding DNA: TGTGCCAGCAGCCAAGATAGAACCAGGGGGCCTGCTTTCTTT. This codes for CASSQDRTRGPAFF.